What follows describes a single T cell receptor beta chain. What it binds is not known. These data belong to a study of tissue T cells after allogeneic stem cell transplantation. The overall study: Several unmodified and three CD34-selected T-cell-depleted grafts went to graft-versus-host disease patients. Gastrointestinal graft-versus-host disease was present in all patients, each treated with several therapy lines. Study-wide results and limits: Motif-based clustering found tissue-specific repertoire signatures shared across patients, though few clones were shared.

Germline V gene data show CDR1 as SGHRS and CDR2 as YFSETQ. This CDR3 is 16 amino acids long. Trimming stripped 0 bases from V and 3 bases from J, with 13 bases between. Sequencing was performed with immunoSEQ multiplex PCR; in TCRdb, only in-frame clones are kept and a portion is missing. The sample lists tens of thousands of clones; around 86% were seen once. The sample in question was blood, obtained before transplantation. The chain joins TRBV5-1 to TRBJ1-5; the D gene is possibly TRBD1 (5 bases). The clonotype was recovered from a woman between 18 and 50 years old who later had graft-versus-host disease after an allogeneic stem cell transplant. The CDR3 loop is CASSLGRLGDNQPQHF. Written as DNA, the CDR3 is TGCGCCAGCAGCTTGGGTAGGTTAGGGGACAATCAGCCCCAGCATTTT.